This entry features one TCR beta chain sequence. What it recognizes is unknown. Following extraction, RNA underwent reverse transcription to cDNA, which served as the sequencing template. Libraries were prepared by immunoSEQ multiplex PCR; TCRdb keeps only in-frame clonotypes and omits some of them. This sample carries more than 150,000 clones, approximately 59% of them seen once, and the ten largest clones take 14% to 15%. Peripheral blood samples and lesional scalp punch biopsies were obtained from alopecia areata patients. These data come from a study of CD8+ T cells in alopecia areata. The overall study: Once tofacitinib had been taken for 6 to 18 months, 6 months off drug followed. Notes on the study in general: Compared with normal scalp, lesional scalp had higher clonality and more expanded CD8+ clones. Clarity of TCR sharing across patients fell short of that in mice, possibly HLA-related.

This TCR was recovered from a human donor with alopecia areata. This specimen consisted of CD4+ T cells sorted from blood, obtained at week 0.

The CDR3 DNA is TGCGCCAGCAGCTCTGGACAGGTAGAGACCCAGTACTTC. It codes for CASSSGQVETQYF. The chain is built from TRBV5-1 and TRBJ2-5; 7 bases fit TRBD1. V gave up 3 bases and J gave up 4 bases; unmatched junction bases: 3. This CDR3 is 13 amino acids long. The V gene's germline CDR1 is SGHRS and CDR2 YFSETQ. The entire variable domain, with the rest obtained from reference TRBV5-1 and TRBJ2-5, is as follows: KAGVTQTPRYLIKTRGQQVTLSCSPISGHRSVSWYQQTPGQGLQFLFEYFSETQRNKGNFPGRFSGRQFSNSRSEMNVSTLELGDSALYLCASSSGQVETQYFGPGTRLLVL.